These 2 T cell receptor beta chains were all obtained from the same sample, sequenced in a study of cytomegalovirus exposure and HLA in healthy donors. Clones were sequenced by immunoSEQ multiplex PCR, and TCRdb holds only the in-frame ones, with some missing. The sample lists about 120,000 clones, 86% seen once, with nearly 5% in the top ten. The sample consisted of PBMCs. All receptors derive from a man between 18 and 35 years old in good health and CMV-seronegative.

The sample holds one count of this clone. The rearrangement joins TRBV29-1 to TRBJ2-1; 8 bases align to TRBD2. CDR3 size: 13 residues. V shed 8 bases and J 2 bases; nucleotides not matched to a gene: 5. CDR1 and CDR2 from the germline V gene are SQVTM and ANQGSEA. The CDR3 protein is CSLVAGPYNEQFF. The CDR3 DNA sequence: TGCAGCCTCGTAGCGGGACCCTACAATGAGCAGTTCTTC.

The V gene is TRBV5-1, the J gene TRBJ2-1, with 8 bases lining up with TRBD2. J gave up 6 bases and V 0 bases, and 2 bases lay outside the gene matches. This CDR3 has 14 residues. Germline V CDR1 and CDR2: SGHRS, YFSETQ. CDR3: CASSLAGGGNEQFF. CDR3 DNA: TGCGCCAGCAGCTTGGCGGGAGGGGGCAATGAGCAGTTCTTC.